This passage covers 17 T cell receptor beta chains from one sample sequenced in a study of T cell responses to AZD1222 COVID-19 vaccine. Measured with immunoSEQ multiplex PCR; TCRdb has only the in-frame clones, and not every one. The sample has fewer than 20,000 clones, roughly 90% seen once. The sequenced sample was peripheral blood, obtained 28 days after the second AZD1222 dose. These receptors were obtained from an adult who received the AZD1222 COVID-19 vaccine.

This rearrangement joins TRBV29-1 to TRBJ2-7, with TRBD1 matching 12 bases. CDR1 and CDR2 (germline): SQVTM, ANQGSEA. The CDR3 loop spans 13 amino acids. The V and J ends lost 6 bases and 7 bases, in that order; junction bases with no gene match: 7. The DNA of the CDR3 is TGCAGCGTACCGGGACAGGGGGCGAAAGAGCAGTACTTC. It codes for CSVPGQGAKEQYF.

The gene calls are TRBV3-1 (or the pseudogene TRBV3-2) and TRBJ2-3; 15 nucleotides align to TRBD2. The CDR3 covers 16 residues. Germline lookup yields CDR1 LGHDT and CDR2 YNNKEL (reference sequence). The V gene end was trimmed by 3 bases and the J gene end by 7 bases; junction bases not matched to a gene: 5. The CDR3 DNA reads TGTGCCAGCAGCCATAGGACTAGCGGGAGGGTGAATACGCAGTATTTT. Translated: CASSHRTSGRVNTQYF.

The chain has TRBV19 and TRBJ1-2, with 8 bases aligning to TRBD1. This CDR3 is built from 14 residues. V lost 5 bases and J lost 7; bases outside the gene matches: 9. Germline V gives CDR1 LNHDA, CDR2 SQIVND (reference sequence). CDR3 bases: TGTGCCAGTAGTCCCAGACAGGGGAGGTTTGGCTACACCTTC. It translates to CASSPRQGRFGYTF.

This chain uses TRBV5-1 with TRBJ1-3; no reliable D call. Germline assignment: CDR1 SGHRS and CDR2 YFSETQ. The CDR3 length is 14 residues. Trimming removed 0 bases from V and 2 bases from J, with 6 bases in between. CDR3 sequence (DNA): TGCGCCAGCAGCTTGGGACTAGCTGGAAACACCATATATTTT. This gives the protein CASSLGLAGNTIYF.

CDR3 in amino acids: CASSSLGGSNQPQHF. CDR3 DNA: TGTGCCAGCAGCTCCCTGGGGGGAAGCAATCAGCCCCAGCATTTT. The chain couples TRBV7-8 to TRBJ1-5; maybe TRBD1 (5 bases). The CDR3 runs to 15 residues. The V end lost 4 bases, the J end lost 1 base, and 11 bases lay between the germline ends. The germline gives CDR1 SGHVS, CDR2 FQNEAQ. The full variable domain, rest sourced from reference TRBV7-8 and TRBJ1-5, is GAGVSQSPRYKVAKRGQDVALRCDPISGHVSLFWYQQALGQGPEFLTYFQNEAQLDKSGLPSDRFFAERPEGSVSTLKIQRTQQEDSAVYLCASSSLGGSNQPQHFGDGTRLSIL.

The chain recombines TRBV19 with TRBJ2-2; TRBD2 matches 12 bases. The CDR3 runs 16 residues. After removal of 6 bases from V and 7 bases from J, the junction contained 9 bases not matched to a gene. Germline loops: CDR1 LNHDA, CDR2 SQIVND (reference sequence). The DNA of the CDR3 is TGTGCCAGTAGCCTCGGGCTAGCGGGGGGGCGCGGGGAGCTGTTTTTT. This translates into CASSLGLAGGRGELFF.

This chain uses TRBV5-1 with TRBJ2-3; TRBD2 agrees at 12 bases. Germline V gene data show CDR1 as SGHRS and CDR2 as YFSETQ. J lost 6 bases, V lost 4 bases, and 12 bases had no gene match. This CDR3 contains 17 residues. CDR3 bases: TGCGCCAGCAGCCCGTACCTGACTAGCGGGGGTATGGATACGCAGTATTTT. Amino acids: CASSPYLTSGGMDTQYF.

The rearrangement links TRBV6-5 to TRBJ2-1; D not resolved. Trimming shortened V by 6 bases and J by 8 bases, and 8 bases separated the two germline ends. The germline V gene encodes CDR1 MNHEY and CDR2 SVGAGI. The CDR3 is made up of 11 amino acids. The CDR3 DNA reads as TGTGCCAGCAGCCACAGCTATGAGCAGTTCTTC. Protein product: CASSHSYEQFF.

The rearrangement joins TRBV2 to TRBJ2-1; 7 bases fit TRBD1. This CDR3 contains 15 residues. The V gene end was trimmed by 4 bases and the J gene end by 1 base; junction bases not matched to a gene: 4. Per the germline V gene, CDR1 is SNHLY and CDR2 is FYNNEI. CDR3 amino acids: CASSVDRESYNEQFF. In DNA form, the CDR3 reads TGTGCCAGCAGTGTAGACAGGGAGTCCTACAATGAGCAGTTCTTC.

The J gene is TRBJ2-2, the V gene TRBV2, with no clear D. Germline CDR1 and CDR2: SNHLY and FYNNEI. The CDR3 is 12 amino acids. Trimming removed 2 bases at V and 6 bases at J, with 4 bases between. The CDR3 sequence: CASSEKPGELFF. CDR3 nucleotides: TGTGCCAGCAGTGAAAAACCCGGGGAGCTGTTTTTT.

The genes are TRBV9 and TRBJ1-5, with D tentatively TRBD1 (5 bases). CDR1 is SGDLS and CDR2 is YYNGEE in the germline V gene. The CDR3 runs to 13 residues. V dropped 0 bases and J dropped 10 bases, with 11 bases sitting between them. CDR3 protein: CASSVVSGGPQHF. Here the CDR3 DNA reads TGTGCCAGCAGCGTAGTCTCCGGGGGACCCCAGCATTTT.

This clone appeared once. The rearrangement joins TRBV6-4 to TRBJ1-1; 9 nucleotides line up with TRBD1. V dropped 4 bases and J dropped 4; count of bases not matched to a gene: 4. Germline lookup yields CDR1 MRHNA and CDR2 SNTAGT. This CDR3 spans 14 amino acids. CDR3 bases: TGTGCCAGCAGTGCCGAACAGGGGGCCACTGAAGCTTTCTTT. This translates into CASSAEQGATEAFF.

This chain joins TRBV5-5 and TRBJ2-1; D is unresolved. The CDR3 totals 16 residues. Per germline, CDR1 SGHKS and CDR2 YYEKEE (reference sequence). Trimming removed 4 bases at V and 8 bases at J, with 22 bases between. The CDR3 is CASSTGGTSAIYEQFF. DNA of the CDR3: TGTGCCAGCAGCACGGGCGGCACGTCGGCGATTTATGAGCAGTTCTTC.

About this clone: An end of the junction differs from the germline gene, which may be a read error. This chain links TRBV5-1 with TRBJ1-2, with D tentatively TRBD1 (5 bases). The germline CDR1 and CDR2 sequences are SGHRS and YFSETQ. The CDR3 is made up of 14 amino acids. This CDR3 is CASSLALTADGYTF. As DNA, the CDR3 is TGCGCCAGCAGTTTGGCCTTGACAGCTGACGGCTACACCTTC.

V gene TRBV18 combines with J gene TRBJ2-5; no definite D call. The CDR3 is 15 residues long. Trimming removed 6 bases at V and 2 bases at J, with 16 bases between. Germline lookup yields CDR1 KGHSH and CDR2 LQKENI. The CDR3 nucleotides read TGTGCCAGCTCGGCAGACACTTCCGGGCAAGAGACCCAGTACTTC. Residues: CASSADTSGQETQYF.

This clone has only a few counts. The V and J genes are TRBV18 and TRBJ2-2; no clear D gene. Germline V gene data show CDR1 as KGHSH and CDR2 as LQKENI. The ends were cut back, 3 bases at V and 4 bases at J, with 6 bases in the middle. This CDR3 is built from 13 residues. DNA of the CDR3: TGTGCCAGCTCACCCCTTTTCACCGGGGAGCTGTTTTTT. It specifies CASSPLFTGELFF. Using reference TRBV18 and TRBJ2-2 for the parts outside the CDR3, the full variable domain is NAGVMQNPRHLVRRRGQEARLRCSPMKGHSHVYWYRQLPEEGLKFMVYLQKENIIDESGMPKERFSAEFPKEGPSILRIQQVVRGDSAAYFCASSPLFTGELFFGEGSRLTVL.

The chain carries TRBV30 and TRBJ1-1; TRBD1 matches at 8 bases. The CDR3 totals 11 residues. J gave up 8 bases and V 1 base, and 0 bases lay outside the gene matches. Germline loops: CDR1 GTSNPN, CDR2 SVGIG (reference sequence). The DNA for the CDR3 is TGTGCCTGGAGTGCAGGGGGCGAAGCTTTCTTT. It codes for CAWSAGGEAFF.